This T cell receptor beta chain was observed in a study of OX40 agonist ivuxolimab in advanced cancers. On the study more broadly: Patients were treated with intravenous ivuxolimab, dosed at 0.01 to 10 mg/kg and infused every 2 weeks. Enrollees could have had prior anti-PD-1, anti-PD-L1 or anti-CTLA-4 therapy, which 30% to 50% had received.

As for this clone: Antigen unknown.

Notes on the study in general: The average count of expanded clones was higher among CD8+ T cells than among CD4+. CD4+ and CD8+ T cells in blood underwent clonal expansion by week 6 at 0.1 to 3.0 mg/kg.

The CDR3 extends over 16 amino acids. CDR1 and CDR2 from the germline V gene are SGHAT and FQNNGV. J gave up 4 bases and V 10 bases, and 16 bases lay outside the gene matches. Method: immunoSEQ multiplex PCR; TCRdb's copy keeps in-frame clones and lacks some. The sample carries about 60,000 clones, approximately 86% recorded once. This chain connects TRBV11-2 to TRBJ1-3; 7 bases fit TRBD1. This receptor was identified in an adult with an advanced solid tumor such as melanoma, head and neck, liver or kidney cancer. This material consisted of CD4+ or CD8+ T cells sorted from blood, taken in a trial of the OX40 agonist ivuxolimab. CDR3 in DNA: TGTGCCAAGCGGGAGTTCAGGGGGACTTCGGGAAACACCATATATTTT. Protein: CAKREFRGTSGNTIYF.